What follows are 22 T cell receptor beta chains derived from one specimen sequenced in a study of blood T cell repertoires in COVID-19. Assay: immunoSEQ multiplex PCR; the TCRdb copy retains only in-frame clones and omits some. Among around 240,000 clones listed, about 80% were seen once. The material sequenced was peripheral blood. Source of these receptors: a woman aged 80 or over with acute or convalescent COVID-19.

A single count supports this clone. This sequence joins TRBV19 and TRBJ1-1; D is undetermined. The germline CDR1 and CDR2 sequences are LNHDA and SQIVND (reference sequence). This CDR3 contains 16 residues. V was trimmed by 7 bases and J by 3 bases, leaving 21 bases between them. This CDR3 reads CASKRPGTQRDTEAFF. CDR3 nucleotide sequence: TGTGCCAGTAAAAGGCCGGGTACGCAGCGGGACACTGAAGCTTTCTTT. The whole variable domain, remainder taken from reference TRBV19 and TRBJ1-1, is DGGITQSPKYLFRKEGQNVTLSCEQNLNHDAMYWYRQDPGQGLRLIYYSQIVNDFQKGDIAEGYSVSREKKESFPLTVTSAQKNPTAFYLCASKRPGTQRDTEAFFGQGTRLTVV.

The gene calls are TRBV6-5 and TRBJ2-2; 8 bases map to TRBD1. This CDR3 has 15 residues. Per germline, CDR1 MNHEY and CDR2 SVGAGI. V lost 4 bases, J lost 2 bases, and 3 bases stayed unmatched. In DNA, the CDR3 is TGTGCCAGCAGTTTCGACAGGGGTAACACCGGGGAGCTGTTTTTT. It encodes CASSFDRGNTGELFF.

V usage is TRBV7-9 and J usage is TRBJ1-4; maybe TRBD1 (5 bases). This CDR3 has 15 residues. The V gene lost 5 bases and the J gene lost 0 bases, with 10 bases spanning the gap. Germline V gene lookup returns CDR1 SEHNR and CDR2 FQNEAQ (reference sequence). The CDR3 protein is CASSPSGTTNEKLFF. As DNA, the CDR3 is TGTGCCAGCAGCCCCTCAGGGACAACTAATGAAAAACTGTTTTTT.

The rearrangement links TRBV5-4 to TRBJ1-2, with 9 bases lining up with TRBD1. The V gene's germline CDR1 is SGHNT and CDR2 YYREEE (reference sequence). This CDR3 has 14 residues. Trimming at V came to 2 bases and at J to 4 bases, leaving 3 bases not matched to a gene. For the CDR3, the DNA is TGTGCCAGCAGCTTACAGGGGGCTGGCTATGGCTACACCTTC. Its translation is CASSLQGAGYGYTF.

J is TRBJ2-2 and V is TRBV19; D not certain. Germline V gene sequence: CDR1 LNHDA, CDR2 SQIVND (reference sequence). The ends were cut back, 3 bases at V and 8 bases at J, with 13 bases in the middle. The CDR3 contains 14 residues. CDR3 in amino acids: CASSMVGPRGELFF. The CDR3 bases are TGTGCCAGTAGTATGGTGGGCCCCAGAGGGGAGCTGTTTTTT.

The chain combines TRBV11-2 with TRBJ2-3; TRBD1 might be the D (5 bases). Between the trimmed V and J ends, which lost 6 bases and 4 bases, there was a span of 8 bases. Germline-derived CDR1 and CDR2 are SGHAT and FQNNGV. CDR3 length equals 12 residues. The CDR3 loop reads CASRAQADTQYF. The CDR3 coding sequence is TGTGCCAGCAGAGCACAGGCAGATACGCAGTATTTT.

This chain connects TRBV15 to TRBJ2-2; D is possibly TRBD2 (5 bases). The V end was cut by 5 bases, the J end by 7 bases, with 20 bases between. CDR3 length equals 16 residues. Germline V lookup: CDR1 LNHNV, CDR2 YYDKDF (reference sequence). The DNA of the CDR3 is TGTGCCACCAGCCGAACCGGGGAGCCCTTCGGCGGGGAGCTGTTTTTT. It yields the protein CATSRTGEPFGGELFF.

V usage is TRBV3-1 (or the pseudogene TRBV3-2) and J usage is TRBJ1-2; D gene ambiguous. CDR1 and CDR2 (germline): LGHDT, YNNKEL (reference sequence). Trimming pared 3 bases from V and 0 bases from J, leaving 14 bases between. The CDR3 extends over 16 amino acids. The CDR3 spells CASSHLSGKPNYGYTF. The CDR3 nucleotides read TGTGCCAGCAGCCACCTCAGCGGCAAACCTAACTATGGCTACACCTTC.

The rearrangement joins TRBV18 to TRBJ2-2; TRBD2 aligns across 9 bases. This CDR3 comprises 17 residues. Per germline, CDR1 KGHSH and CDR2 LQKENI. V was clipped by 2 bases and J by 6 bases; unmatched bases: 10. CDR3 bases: TGTGCCAGCTCACCAAACCTAGCGGGGTCTACTTCCGGGGAGCTGTTTTTT. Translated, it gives CASSPNLAGSTSGELFF.

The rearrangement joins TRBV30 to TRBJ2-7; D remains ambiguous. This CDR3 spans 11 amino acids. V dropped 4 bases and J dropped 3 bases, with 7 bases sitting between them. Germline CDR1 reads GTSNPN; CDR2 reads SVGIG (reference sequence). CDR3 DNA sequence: TGTGCCTGGAACCACAACTACGAGCAGTACTTC. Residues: CAWNHNYEQYF.

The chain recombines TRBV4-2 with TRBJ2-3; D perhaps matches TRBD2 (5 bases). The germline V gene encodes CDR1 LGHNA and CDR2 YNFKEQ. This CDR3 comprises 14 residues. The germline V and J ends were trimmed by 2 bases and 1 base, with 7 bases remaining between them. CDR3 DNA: TGTGCCAGCAGCCAACTTAGCGGCACAGATACGCAGTATTTT. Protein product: CASSQLSGTDTQYF.

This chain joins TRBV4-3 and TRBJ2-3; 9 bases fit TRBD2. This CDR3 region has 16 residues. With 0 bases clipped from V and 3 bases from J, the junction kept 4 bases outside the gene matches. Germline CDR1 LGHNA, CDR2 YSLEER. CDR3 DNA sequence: TGCGCCAGCAGCCAAGACGCGGGAGGGGGAACAGATACGCAGTATTTT. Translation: CASSQDAGGGTDTQYF.

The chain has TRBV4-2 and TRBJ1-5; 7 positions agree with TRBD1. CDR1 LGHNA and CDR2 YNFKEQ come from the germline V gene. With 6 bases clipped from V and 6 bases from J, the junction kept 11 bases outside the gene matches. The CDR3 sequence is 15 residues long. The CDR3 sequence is CASRAQGDGSQPQHF. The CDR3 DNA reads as TGTGCCAGCAGGGCTCAGGGGGACGGGAGTCAGCCCCAGCATTTT.

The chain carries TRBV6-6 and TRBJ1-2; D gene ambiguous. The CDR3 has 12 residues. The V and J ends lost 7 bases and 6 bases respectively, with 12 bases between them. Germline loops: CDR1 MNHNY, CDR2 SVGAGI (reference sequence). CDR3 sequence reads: CASTRGGDGYTF. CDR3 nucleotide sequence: TGTGCCAGCACCCGGGGAGGAGATGGCTACACCTTC.

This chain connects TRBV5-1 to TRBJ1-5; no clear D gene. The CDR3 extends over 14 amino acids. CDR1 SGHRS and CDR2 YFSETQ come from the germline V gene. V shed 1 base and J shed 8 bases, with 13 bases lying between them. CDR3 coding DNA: TGCGCCAGCAGCTTGAGCCCCGGTGAGGAGCCCCAGCATTTT. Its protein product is CASSLSPGEEPQHF.

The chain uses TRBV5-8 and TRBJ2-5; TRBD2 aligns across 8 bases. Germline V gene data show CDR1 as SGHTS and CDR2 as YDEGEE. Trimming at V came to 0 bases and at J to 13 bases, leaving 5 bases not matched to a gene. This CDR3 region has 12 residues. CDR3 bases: TGTGCCAGCAGCTTGGGACTAGCGAGCGGGTACTTC. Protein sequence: CASSLGLASGYF.

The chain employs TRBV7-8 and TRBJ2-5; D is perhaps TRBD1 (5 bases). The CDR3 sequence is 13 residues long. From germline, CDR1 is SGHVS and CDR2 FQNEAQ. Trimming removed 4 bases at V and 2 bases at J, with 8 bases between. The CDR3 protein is CASSSNRQETQYF. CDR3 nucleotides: TGTGCCAGCAGCTCCAACAGGCAAGAGACCCAGTACTTC. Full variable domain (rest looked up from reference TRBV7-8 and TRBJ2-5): GAGVSQSPRYKVAKRGQDVALRCDPISGHVSLFWYQQALGQGPEFLTYFQNEAQLDKSGLPSDRFFAERPEGSVSTLKIQRTQQEDSAVYLCASSSNRQETQYFGPGTRLLVL.

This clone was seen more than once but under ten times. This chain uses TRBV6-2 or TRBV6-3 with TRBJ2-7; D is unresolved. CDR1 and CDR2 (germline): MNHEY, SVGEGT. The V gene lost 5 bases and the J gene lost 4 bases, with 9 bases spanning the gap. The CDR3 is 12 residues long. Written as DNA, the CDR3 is TGTGCCAGCAGTCCCGCTGCGTACGAGCAGTACTTC. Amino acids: CASSPAAYEQYF.

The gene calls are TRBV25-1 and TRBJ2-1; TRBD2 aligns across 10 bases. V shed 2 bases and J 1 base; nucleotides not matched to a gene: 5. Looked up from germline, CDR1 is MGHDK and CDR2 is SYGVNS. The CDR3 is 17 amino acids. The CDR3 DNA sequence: TGTGCCAGCAGTGAAGCCGTAGCGGGGGGATCCTACAATGAGCAGTTCTTC. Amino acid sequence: CASSEAVAGGSYNEQFF.

CDR3 loop: CASRLFEGLAGAGYQETQYF. DNA for the CDR3: TGCGCCAGCAGACTATTTGAGGGGCTAGCGGGGGCTGGGTACCAAGAGACCCAGTACTTC. The chain carries TRBV4-3 and TRBJ2-5; TRBD2 matches 10 bases. Germline CDR1 and CDR2: LGHNA and YSLEER. The CDR3 covers 20 residues. Trimming took 6 bases from V and 0 from J; bases not matched to a gene: 19.

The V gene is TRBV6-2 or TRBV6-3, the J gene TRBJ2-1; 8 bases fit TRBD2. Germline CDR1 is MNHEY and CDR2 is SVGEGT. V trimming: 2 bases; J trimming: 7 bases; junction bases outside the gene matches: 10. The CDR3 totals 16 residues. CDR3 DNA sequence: TGTGCCAGCAGTTACGCGGCTAGCGGGCGGCAAAATGAGCAGTTCTTC. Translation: CASSYAASGRQNEQFF.

The CDR3 sequence is CAISDPVMQTQYF. The CDR3 DNA sequence: TGTGCCATCAGTGATCCGGTAATGCAGACCCAGTACTTC. The rearrangement uses TRBV10-3 and TRBJ2-5; D is uncertain. Germline V lookup: CDR1 ENHRY, CDR2 SYGVKD. Trimming left V 3 bases short and J 6 bases short, with 11 bases between. The CDR3 covers 13 residues.